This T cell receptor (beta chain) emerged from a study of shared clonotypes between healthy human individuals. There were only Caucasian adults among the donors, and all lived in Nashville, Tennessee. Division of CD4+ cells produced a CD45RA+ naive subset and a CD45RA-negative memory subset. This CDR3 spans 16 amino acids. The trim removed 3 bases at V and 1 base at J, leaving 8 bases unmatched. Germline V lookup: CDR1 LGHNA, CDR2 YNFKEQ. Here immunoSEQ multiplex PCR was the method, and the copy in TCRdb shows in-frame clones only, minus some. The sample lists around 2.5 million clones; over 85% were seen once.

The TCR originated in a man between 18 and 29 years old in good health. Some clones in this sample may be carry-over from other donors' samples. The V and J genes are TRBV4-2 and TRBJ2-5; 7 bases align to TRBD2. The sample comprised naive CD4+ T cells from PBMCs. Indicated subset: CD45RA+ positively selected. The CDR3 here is CASSQGGGGLQETQYF. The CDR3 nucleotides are TGTGCCAGCAGCCAGGGTGGGGGGGGTCTCCAAGAGACCCAGTACTTC.